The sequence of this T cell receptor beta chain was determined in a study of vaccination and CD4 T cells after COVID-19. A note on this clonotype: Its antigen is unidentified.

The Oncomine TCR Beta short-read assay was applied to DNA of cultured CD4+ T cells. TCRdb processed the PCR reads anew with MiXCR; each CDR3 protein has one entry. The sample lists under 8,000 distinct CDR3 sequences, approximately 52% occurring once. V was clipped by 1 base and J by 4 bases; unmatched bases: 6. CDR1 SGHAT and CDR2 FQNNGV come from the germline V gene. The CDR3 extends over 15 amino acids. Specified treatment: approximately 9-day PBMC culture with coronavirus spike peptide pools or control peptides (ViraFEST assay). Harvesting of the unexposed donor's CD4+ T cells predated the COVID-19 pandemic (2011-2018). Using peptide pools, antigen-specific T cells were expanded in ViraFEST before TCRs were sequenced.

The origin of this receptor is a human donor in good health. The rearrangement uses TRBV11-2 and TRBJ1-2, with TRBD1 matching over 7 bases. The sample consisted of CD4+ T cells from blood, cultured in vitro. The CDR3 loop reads CASSLASGQSYGYTF. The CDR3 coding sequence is TGTGCCAGCAGCTTAGCCTCGGGACAGTCCTATGGCTACACCTTC.